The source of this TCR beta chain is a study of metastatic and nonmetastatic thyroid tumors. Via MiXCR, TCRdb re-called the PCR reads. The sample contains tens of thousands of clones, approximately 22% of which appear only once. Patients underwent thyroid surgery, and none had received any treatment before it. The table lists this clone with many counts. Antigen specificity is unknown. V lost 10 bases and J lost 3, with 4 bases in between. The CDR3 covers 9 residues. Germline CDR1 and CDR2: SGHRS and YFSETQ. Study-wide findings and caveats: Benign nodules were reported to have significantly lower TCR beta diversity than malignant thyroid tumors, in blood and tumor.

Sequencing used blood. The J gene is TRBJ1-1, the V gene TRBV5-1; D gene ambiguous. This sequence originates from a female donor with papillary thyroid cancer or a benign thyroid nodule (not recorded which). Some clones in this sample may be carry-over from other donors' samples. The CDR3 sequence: CAGHTEAFF. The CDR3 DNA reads TGCGCCGGACACACTGAAGCTTTCTTT.